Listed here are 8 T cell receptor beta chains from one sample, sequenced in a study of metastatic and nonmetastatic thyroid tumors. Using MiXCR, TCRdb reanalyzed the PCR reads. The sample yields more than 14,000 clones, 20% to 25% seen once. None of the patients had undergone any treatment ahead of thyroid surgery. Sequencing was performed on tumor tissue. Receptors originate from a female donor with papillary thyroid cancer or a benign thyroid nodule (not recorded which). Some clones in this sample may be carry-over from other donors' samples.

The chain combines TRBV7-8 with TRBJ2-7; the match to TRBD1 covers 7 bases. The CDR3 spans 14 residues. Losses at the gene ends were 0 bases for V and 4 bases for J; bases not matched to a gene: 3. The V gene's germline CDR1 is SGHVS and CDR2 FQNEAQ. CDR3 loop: CASSLAATGYEQYF. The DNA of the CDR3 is TGTGCCAGCAGCTTAGCCGCGACAGGGTACGAGCAGTACTTC.

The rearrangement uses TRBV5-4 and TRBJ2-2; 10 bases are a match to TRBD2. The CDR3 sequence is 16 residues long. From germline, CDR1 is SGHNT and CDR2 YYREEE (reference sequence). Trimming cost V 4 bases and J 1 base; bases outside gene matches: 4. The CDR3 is CASSVRTSGNTGELFF. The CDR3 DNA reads TGTGCCAGCAGCGTGCGGACTAGCGGGAACACCGGGGAGCTGTTTTTT.

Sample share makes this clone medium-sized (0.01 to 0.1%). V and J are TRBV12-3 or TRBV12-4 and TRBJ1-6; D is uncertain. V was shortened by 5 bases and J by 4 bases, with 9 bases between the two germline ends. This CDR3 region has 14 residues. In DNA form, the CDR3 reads TGTGCCAGCAGTCAATTGAGATATAATTCACCCCTCCACTTT. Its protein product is CASSQLRYNSPLHF.

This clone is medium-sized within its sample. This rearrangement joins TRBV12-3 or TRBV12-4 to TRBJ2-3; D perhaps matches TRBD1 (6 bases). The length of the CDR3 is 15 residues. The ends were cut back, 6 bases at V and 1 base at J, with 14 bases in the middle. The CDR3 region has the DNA TGTGCCAGCAGGAAGGACAGTTCGCGCACAGATACGCAGTATTTT. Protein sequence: CASRKDSSRTDTQYF.

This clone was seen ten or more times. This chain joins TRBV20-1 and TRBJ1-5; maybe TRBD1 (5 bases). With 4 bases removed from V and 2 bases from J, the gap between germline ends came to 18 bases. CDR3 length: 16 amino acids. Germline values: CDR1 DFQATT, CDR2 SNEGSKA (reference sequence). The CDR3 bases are TGCAGTGCTACCCAAAGCAGGGCTGGGGGCAATCAGCCCCAGCATTTT. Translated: CSATQSRAGGNQPQHF.

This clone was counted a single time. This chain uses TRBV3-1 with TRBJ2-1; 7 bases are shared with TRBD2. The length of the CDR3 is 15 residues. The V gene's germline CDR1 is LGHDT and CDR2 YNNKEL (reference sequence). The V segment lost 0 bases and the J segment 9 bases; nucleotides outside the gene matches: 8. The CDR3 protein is CASSQDSLAVGEQFF. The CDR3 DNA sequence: TGTGCCAGCAGCCAAGATAGTCTAGCGGTAGGTGAGCAGTTCTTC.

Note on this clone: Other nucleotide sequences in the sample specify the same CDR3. CDR3 sequence reads: CAIGTGDSNQPQHF. DNA for the CDR3: TGTGCCATCGGGACAGGGGATAGCAATCAGCCCCAGCATTTT. The V and J genes are TRBV10-3 and TRBJ1-5, with TRBD1 matching 10 bases. Germline CDR1 ENHRY, CDR2 SYGVKD. Trimming cost V 8 bases and J 0 bases; bases outside gene matches: 1. The CDR3 covers 14 residues.

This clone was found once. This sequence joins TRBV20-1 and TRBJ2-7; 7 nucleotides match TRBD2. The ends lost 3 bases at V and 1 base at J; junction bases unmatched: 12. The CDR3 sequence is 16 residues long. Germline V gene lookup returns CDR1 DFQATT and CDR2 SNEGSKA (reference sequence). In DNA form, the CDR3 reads TGCAGTGCTAGGACCAGCGGGGCTCCCACGTCCTACGAGCAGTACTTC. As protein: CSARTSGAPTSYEQYF.